These 30 T cell receptor beta chains were sequenced from one sample in a study of T cell clones after liver transplantation. Profiling relied on immunoSEQ multiplex PCR, and the TCRdb table lists in-frame clones only, not all of them. The sample has about 80,000 clones; around four fifths are singletons. This sample comprised CD4+ T cells from blood, obtained approximately 3.5 years after liver transplant. These receptors came from a human patient who received a liver transplant. Some T cells may be provided by the graft donor.

This sequence joins TRBV18 and TRBJ2-2, with 15 bases that match TRBD2. CDR1 KGHSH and CDR2 LQKENI come from the germline V gene. The J segment lost 5 bases and the V segment lost 3 bases, leaving 4 bases of the junction unmatched. The length of the CDR3 is 17 residues. CDR3 sequence reads: CASSPPGLAGGTGELFF. The CDR3 DNA sequence: TGTGCCAGCTCACCTCCGGGACTAGCGGGAGGTACCGGGGAGCTGTTTTTT.

This chain links TRBV28 with TRBJ1-5; D possibly corresponds to TRBD1 (6 bases). The germline CDR1 and CDR2 sequences are MDHEN and SYDVKM. The CDR3 totals 14 residues. V was clipped by 3 bases and J by 4 bases, with 10 bases between them. The CDR3 protein is CASSFAGANQPQHF. CDR3 nucleotides: TGTGCCAGCAGTTTCGCAGGGGCGAATCAGCCCCAGCATTTT.

This chain joins TRBV7-2 and TRBJ1-4; no clear D gene. Germline V CDR1 and CDR2: SGHTA, FQGNSA. Trimming took off 2 bases at V and 4 bases at J, with 8 bases between the two ends. This CDR3 has 14 residues. The CDR3 spells CASSLYGSNEKLFF. In nucleotides, the CDR3 is TGTGCCAGCAGCTTATACGGCAGTAATGAAAAACTGTTTTTT.

CDR3 DNA sequence: TGTGCCAGCAGTTCCGGGACAGGGCCTCAGCCCCAGCATTTT. It translates to CASSSGTGPQPQHF. The rearrangement joins TRBV6-6 to TRBJ1-5; 9 bases line up with TRBD1. The germline V gene encodes CDR1 MNHNY and CDR2 SVGAGI (reference sequence). The CDR3 sequence is 14 residues long. Trimming took 4 bases from V and 6 from J; bases not matched to a gene: 4.

Comments on this clone: Other DNA sequences in the sample encode the same CDR3. J is TRBJ1-2 and V is TRBV18; D gene ambiguous. This CDR3 is 12 amino acids long. Between the trimmed V and J ends, which lost 3 bases and 7 bases, there was a span of 9 bases. CDR1 and CDR2 from the germline V gene are KGHSH and LQKENI. CDR3 amino acids: CASSPRDSGYTF. The CDR3 region has the DNA TGTGCCAGCTCACCCCGCGACTCTGGCTACACCTTC.

CDR3 region: CASSLGPNTEAFF. DNA of the CDR3: TGTGCCAGCAGCTTAGGACCGAACACTGAAGCTTTCTTT. V gene TRBV5-4 combines with J gene TRBJ1-1; D gene ambiguous. Germline V gene data show CDR1 as SGHNT and CDR2 as YYREEE (reference sequence). V was shortened by 2 bases and J by 1 base, with 6 bases between the two germline ends. There are 13 residues in the CDR3.

This clone was recorded a few times. V usage is TRBV7-2 and J usage is TRBJ1-4, with D hard to call. Trimming left V 1 base short and J 0 bases short, with 6 bases between. This CDR3 comprises 15 residues. Germline V gene sequence: CDR1 SGHTA, CDR2 FQGNSA. The CDR3 sequence: CASSLGAATNEKLFF. The CDR3 nucleotides read TGTGCCAGCAGCTTAGGGGCAGCAACTAATGAAAAACTGTTTTTT.

With regard to this clone: One junction end does not reproduce the germline sequence, and a read error may be involved. This chain joins TRBV30 and TRBJ2-7, with TRBD2 identical over 11 bases. Per germline, CDR1 GTSNPN and CDR2 SVGIG (reference sequence). This CDR3 is built from 15 residues. The CDR3 DNA sequence: TGTGCCTGGAGTATATCCGGGACTAGCGGAACTAAGGGGGTATTC. Translated, it gives CAWSISGTSGTKGVF.

The chain has TRBV5-8 and TRBJ2-1; D possibly corresponds to TRBD2 (5 bases). Germline CDR1 is SGHTS and CDR2 is YDEGEE. V lost 1 base, J lost 1 base, and 15 bases lay in between. This CDR3 contains 17 residues. CDR3: CASSLIGGPSSYNEQFF. CDR3 nucleotide sequence: TGTGCCAGCAGCTTGATTGGCGGGCCGAGTTCCTACAATGAGCAGTTCTTC.

V is TRBV28 and J is TRBJ2-5; 7 bases are a match to TRBD2. Losses at the gene ends were 3 bases for V and 5 bases for J; bases not matched to a gene: 9. The V gene's germline CDR1 is MDHEN and CDR2 SYDVKM. There are 15 residues in the CDR3. The CDR3 DNA sequence: TGTGCCAGCAGTTTTACCCGGGGGGTACGGGAGACCCAGTACTTC. Protein product: CASSFTRGVRETQYF.

This rearrangement joins TRBV28 to TRBJ2-1; 9 bases map to TRBD2. Germline CDR1 and CDR2: MDHEN and SYDVKM. V shed 4 bases, J shed 4 bases, and the junction held 11 bases outside the gene matches. The CDR3 has 17 amino acids. The CDR3 DNA follows: TGTGCCAGCAGTTGGGTGCCACAAGCGGGGGGTTACAATGAGCAGTTCTTC. Protein: CASSWVPQAGGYNEQFF.

The V gene is TRBV29-1, the J gene TRBJ1-3, with a tentative D call TRBD1 (6 bases). This CDR3 region has 13 residues. CDR1 is SQVTM and CDR2 is ANQGSEA in the germline V gene. V lost 5 bases to trimming and J lost 3 bases, with 11 bases between them. CDR3 loop: CSVRGADGNTIYF. CDR3 DNA: TGCAGCGTTAGGGGGGCAGATGGAAACACCATATATTTT.

The chain couples TRBV25-1 to TRBJ1-1; no clear D gene. Germline CDR1 and CDR2: MGHDK and SYGVNS. The CDR3 sequence is 14 residues long. Trimming pared 5 bases from V and 1 base from J, leaving 11 bases between. The CDR3 DNA reads TGTGCCAGCAGTATGGCGGGGAAGAACACTGAAGCTTTCTTT. Translated, it gives CASSMAGKNTEAFF.

This chain joins TRBV14 and TRBJ1-2, with D possibly TRBD1 on 5 matching bases. Germline V gives CDR1 SGHDN, CDR2 FVKESK. Between the trimmed V and J ends, which lost 3 bases and 0 bases, there was a span of 5 bases. The CDR3 runs 13 residues. In nucleotides, the CDR3 is TGTGCCAGCAGCCAGGGGGCTAACTATGGCTACACCTTC. Translating it yields CASSQGANYGYTF.

This clone has only a few counts. This chain connects TRBV18 to TRBJ1-2; D not certain. V lost 6 bases to trimming and J lost 6 bases, with 17 bases between them. The germline V gene has CDR1 KGHSH and CDR2 LQKENI. The CDR3 is 14 residues long. The CDR3 DNA follows: TGTGCCAGCTCTTCCCGGTTCGCTGGCCATGGCTACACCTTC. This gives the protein CASSSRFAGHGYTF.

This clone was detected only once. This sequence joins TRBV11-2 and TRBJ1-5; 7 bases are shared with TRBD1. V was clipped by 4 bases and J by 11 bases; unmatched bases: 20. CDR1 is SGHAT and CDR2 is FQNNGV in the germline V gene. The CDR3 is made up of 17 amino acids. The CDR3 DNA sequence: TGTGCCAGCAGCTCATCCCTGGGCGGGACAGCCGCGTTAGCCCAGCATTTT. Its translation is CASSSSLGGTAALAQHF. The full variable domain, completed using reference TRBV11-2 and TRBJ1-5, is EAGVAQSPRYKIIEKRQSVAFWCNPISGHATLYWYQQILGQGPKLLIQFQNNGVVDDSQLPKDRFSAERLKGVDSTLKIQPAKLEDSAVYLCASSSSLGGTAALAQHFGDGTRLSIL.

The chain combines TRBV6-5 with TRBJ1-2, with D tentatively TRBD1 (5 bases). The CDR3 contains 15 residues. Germline CDR1 is MNHEY and CDR2 is SVGAGI. Trimming took 6 bases from V and 3 from J, leaving 17 bases between them. For the CDR3, the DNA is TGTGCCAGCAGCCGTTCCGGCGGGGCCGACTATGGCTACACCTTC. Translated, it gives CASSRSGGADYGYTF.

The chain links TRBV5-1 to TRBJ1-1; D might be TRBD1 (6 bases). The germline V gene encodes CDR1 SGHRS and CDR2 YFSETQ. Trimming took off 4 bases at V and 0 bases at J, with 13 bases between the two ends. The CDR3 length is 15 residues. CDR3 sequence reads: CASSVQGSLNTEAFF. The CDR3 DNA follows: TGCGCCAGCAGCGTACAGGGATCCCTGAACACTGAAGCTTTCTTT. Full variable domain (outside the CDR3, taken from reference TRBV5-1 and TRBJ1-1): KAGVTQTPRYLIKTRGQQVTLSCSPISGHRSVSWYQQTPGQGLQFLFEYFSETQRNKGNFPGRFSGRQFSNSRSEMNVSTLELGDSALYLCASSVQGSLNTEAFFGQGTRLTVV.

The rearrangement uses TRBV6-6 and TRBJ1-1; D unresolved. The CDR3 spans 11 residues. Per the germline V gene, CDR1 is MNHNY and CDR2 is SVGAGI (reference sequence). V lost 4 bases, J lost 1 base, and 1 base lay in between. The CDR3 nucleotides are TGTGCCAGCAGTTCGAACACTGAAGCTTTCTTT. Amino acids: CASSSNTEAFF.

The chain's CDR3 is CASSLDRGGLAFF. The CDR3 DNA follows: TGTGCCAGCAGCTTAGATCGGGGCGGGCTCGCGTTCTTC. The chain employs TRBV11-2 and TRBJ2-1; either TRBD1 or TRBD2 may supply D (5 bases each). CDR1 and CDR2 from the germline V gene are SGHAT and FQNNGV. This CDR3 is built from 13 residues. Trimming stripped 0 bases from V and 15 bases from J, with 15 bases between.

CDR3 in amino acids: CASSYSGRMGNTIYF. The CDR3 nucleotides are TGTGCCAGCAGTTACTCTGGCAGAATGGGAAACACCATATATTTT. This chain connects TRBV6-5 to TRBJ1-3; D not resolved. This CDR3 region has 15 residues. The V end lost 0 bases, the J end lost 4 bases, and 10 bases lay between the germline ends. Germline V CDR1 and CDR2: MNHEY, SVGAGI.

The chain employs TRBV6-6 and TRBJ2-6, with D uncertain. The length of the CDR3 is 14 residues. The V gene lost 9 bases and the J gene lost 3 bases, with 12 bases spanning the gap. Germline lookup yields CDR1 MNHNY and CDR2 SVGAGI (reference sequence). As DNA, the CDR3 is TGTGCCAGTAAAAGCTCGGGTGGGGCCAACGTCCTGACTTTC. It is translated as CASKSSGGANVLTF.

The chain links TRBV5-4 to TRBJ2-7; possible D gene TRBD2, 6 bases. This CDR3 has 14 residues. V was pared by 1 base and J by 2 bases, with 10 bases between. Germline V CDR1 and CDR2: SGHNT, YYREEE (reference sequence). The CDR3 DNA follows: TGTGCCAGCAGCTTGAGAGCGGGCCCCTACGAGCAGTACTTC. This codes for CASSLRAGPYEQYF.

The rearrangement joins TRBV18 to TRBJ1-2; D is unresolved. Trimming took 3 bases from V and 7 from J, leaving 15 bases between them. The CDR3 is made up of 14 amino acids. CDR1 is KGHSH, CDR2 LQKENI, per germline. CDR3 bases: TGTGCCAGCTCACCCCTCTCACGGACGGCTGGCTACACCTTC. Translation gives CASSPLSRTAGYTF.

The chain has TRBV28 and TRBJ1-2; TRBD1 aligns across 8 bases. V shed 1 base, J shed 1 base, and the junction held 5 bases outside the gene matches. The CDR3 spans 16 residues. CDR1 and CDR2 (germline): MDHEN, SYDVKM. The chain's CDR3 is CASSLSSGGFNYGYTF. CDR3 coding DNA: TGTGCCAGCAGTTTATCTTCAGGGGGCTTTAACTATGGCTACACCTTC.

This chain connects TRBV28 to TRBJ2-2; 11 bases map to TRBD2. The ends lost 4 bases at V and 7 bases at J; junction bases unmatched: 8. The V gene's germline CDR1 is MDHEN and CDR2 SYDVKM. The CDR3 is made up of 16 amino acids. CDR3 region: CASSSIAGGHGGELFF. The DNA for the CDR3 is TGTGCCAGCAGTTCTATAGCGGGAGGGCATGGCGGGGAGCTGTTTTTT.

The chain joins TRBV6-6 to TRBJ2-7; D unclear. V lost 0 bases and J lost 4, with 7 bases in between. The germline V gene has CDR1 MNHNY and CDR2 SVGAGI (reference sequence). The CDR3 totals 13 residues. As DNA, the CDR3 is TGTGCCAGCAGTTACTCGTCTCAATACGAGCAGTACTTC. It encodes CASSYSSQYEQYF.

The chain recombines TRBV7-2 with TRBJ1-2; 7 nucleotides agree with TRBD1. The CDR3 extends over 15 amino acids. J was trimmed by 3 bases and V by 3 bases; bases with no gene match: 7. Germline lookup yields CDR1 SGHTA and CDR2 FQGNSA. DNA for the CDR3: TGTGCCAGCAGCTTGTCCGGGACAGACTACTATGGCTACACCTTC. It yields the protein CASSLSGTDYYGYTF.

This clone was recorded only once. The chain links TRBV5-1 to TRBJ1-4; D is uncertain. This CDR3 has 14 amino acids. The germline V gene encodes CDR1 SGHRS and CDR2 YFSETQ. Trimming removed 0 bases at V and 2 bases at J, with 5 bases between. CDR3 amino acids: CASSLDPTNEKLFF. DNA for the CDR3: TGCGCCAGCAGCTTGGACCCCACTAATGAAAAACTGTTTTTT.

This rearrangement joins TRBV29-1 to TRBJ2-3; 9 bases match TRBD2. The CDR3 length is 14 residues. Germline lookup yields CDR1 SQVTM and CDR2 ANQGSEA. The V and J ends lost 5 bases and 3 bases, in that order; junction bases with no gene match: 6. CDR3 residues: CSVHSGRQTDTQYF. CDR3 DNA: TGCAGCGTTCATAGCGGGAGACAGACAGATACGCAGTATTTT.